These 10 T cell receptor beta chains came from one sample sequenced in a study of blood T cells in healthy people across ages. Combining a sample-barcoded 5' primer with a J-beta primer mix, a second PCR ran for roughly 6 to 11 cycles. Via MiXCR, TCRdb re-called the 5' RACE reads, giving one row per CDR3 protein. The data contain about 1.6 million distinct CDR3 sequences, about 31% of them singletons. The sample consisted of blood. All receptors derive from a woman aged 30 to 39 in good health.

This clonotype has a single count. Possible read error: a much larger clone is one base away. The gene calls are TRBV28 and TRBJ2-1; no reliable D call. TRBJ2-7 matches the DNA end more closely, so the J call is doubtful. CDR1 and CDR2 from the germline V gene are MDHEN and SYDVKM. CDR3 length: 15 residues. CDR3 sequence: CATSTSRAGYYEQYF. The CDR3 DNA is TGTGCCACCTCGACTTCCCGGGCAGGCTACTACGAGCAGTACTTC.

Concerning this clonotype itself: The junction departs from the called germline gene at one end, perhaps through a read error. This chain links TRBV11-2 with TRBJ1-2; possibly TRBD1 for D (5 bases). CDR1 is SGHAT, CDR2 FQNNGV, per germline. The CDR3 consists of 17 residues. In DNA, the CDR3 is TGTGCCAACAGCTCCATAGGGACTAATTTAGCTAACTATGGCTACACCTTC. This encodes CANSSIGTNLANYGYTF.

In its sample, this clonotype was seen a few times. The CDR3 is CASSSLRGWIGSYNEQFF. The CDR3, as DNA: TGTGCCAGCAGCTCCCTCAGAGGTTGGATTGGGTCCTACAATGAGCAGTTCTTC. The genes are TRBV7-2 and TRBJ2-1; D unclear. Germline V gives CDR1 SGHTA, CDR2 FQGNSA. V lost 4 bases and J lost 1, with 20 bases in between. The CDR3 loop spans 18 amino acids.

This clonotype was seen repeatedly, ten times or more. CDR3 region: CASSSPRGQYF. CDR3 nucleotide sequence: TGTGCCAGCAGTTCCCCAAGGGGGCAGTACTTC. This chain links TRBV27 with TRBJ2-7; D might be TRBD1 (5 bases). Germline CDR1 MNHEY, CDR2 SMNVEV (reference sequence). The CDR3 is 11 amino acids. The ends were cut back, 4 bases at V and 9 bases at J, with 10 bases in the middle.

The CDR3 nucleotides are TGTGCCAGCAGCCATTCGGGACAGATCTCTGGAAACACCATATATTTT. Translating it yields CASSHSGQISGNTIYF. This chain joins TRBV6-2 or TRBV6-3 and TRBJ1-3, with 7 bases fitting TRBD1. Germline assignment: CDR1 MNHEY and CDR2 SVGEGT. The CDR3 has 16 residues. V was pared by 6 bases and J by 0 bases, with 8 bases of the junction left unmatched.

The rearrangement joins TRBV27 to TRBJ2-1; D remains ambiguous. The CDR3 extends over 17 amino acids. Germline V gene data show CDR1 as MNHEY and CDR2 as SMNVEV (reference sequence). V was trimmed by 3 bases and J by 1 base, leaving 16 bases between them. The DNA of the CDR3 is TGTGCCAGCAGTTTTCGTCAATGGGGAAATTCCTACAATGAGCAGTTCTTC. Its translation is CASSFRQWGNSYNEQFF.

The count of this clonotype is one. One base away lies a much larger clone, so this may be a sequencing read error. The chain joins TRBV10-3 to TRBJ2-7; 7 bases are shared with TRBD2. The CDR3 spans 14 residues. In germline, CDR1 is ENHRY, CDR2 SYGVKD. The V segment lost 11 bases and the J segment 3 bases; nucleotides outside the gene matches: 13. The CDR3 sequence: CAVQPRGGYYEQYF. Here the CDR3 DNA reads TGTGCCGTCCAACCCCGCGGGGGATACTACGAGCAGTACTTC.

This clonotype was detected only a few times. The V call is TRBV9, the J call TRBJ1-2; 10 bases are shared with TRBD1. V dropped 3 bases and J dropped 4; count of bases not matched to a gene: 6. Germline loops: CDR1 SGDLS, CDR2 YYNGEE. The CDR3 consists of 15 residues. The CDR3 loop is CASSAGTGEGYGYTF. CDR3 nucleotides: TGTGCCAGCAGCGCCGGGACAGGGGAGGGCTATGGCTACACCTTC. The whole variable domain, filled in from reference TRBV9 and TRBJ1-2, reads DSGVTQTPKHLITATGQRVTLRCSPRSGDLSVYWYQQSLDQGLQFLIQYYNGEERAKGNILERFSAQQFPDLHSELNLSSLELGDSALYFCASSAGTGEGYGYTFGSGTRLTVV.

This clonotype was recorded a few times. This chain joins TRBV9 and TRBJ2-2; possible D gene TRBD1, 6 bases. Germline V CDR1 and CDR2: SGDLS, YYNGEE. V shed 4 bases and J shed 3 bases, with 13 bases lying between them. The CDR3 totals 15 residues. The CDR3 bases are TGTGCCAGCAGCCCCCGGACAGACTACACCGGGGAGCTGTTTTTT. Encoded protein: CASSPRTDYTGELFF. The entire variable domain, with the rest obtained from reference TRBV9 and TRBJ2-2, is as follows: DSGVTQTPKHLITATGQRVTLRCSPRSGDLSVYWYQQSLDQGLQFLIQYYNGEERAKGNILERFSAQQFPDLHSELNLSSLELGDSALYFCASSPRTDYTGELFFGEGSRLTVL.

This clonotype was seen a few times. The rearrangement links TRBV20-1 to TRBJ1-5, with D possibly matching TRBD1 (6 bases). With 0 bases removed from V and 2 bases from J, the gap between germline ends came to 11 bases. Germline CDR1 DFQATT, CDR2 SNEGSKA (reference sequence). The length of the CDR3 is 15 residues. The CDR3, as DNA: TGCAGTGCTAGAGACGGGACAAAAGGCAATCAGCCCCAGCATTTT. This sequence encodes CSARDGTKGNQPQHF.